The rows below give T cell receptor beta chains drawn from one sample of a study of cytomegalovirus exposure and HLA in healthy donors. The protocol was immunoSEQ multiplex PCR, while the TCRdb copy is restricted to in-frame clones and leaves out a portion. The listing contains more than 95,000 clones. The material sequenced was PBMCs. Receptors originate from a man aged 35 to 55 in good health and CMV-seronegative. Each CDR3 is given with its conserved first and last residue. Fields, in order: V gene, J gene, D gene, CDR3 DNA, CDR3 protein. D genes are given only for firm matches.

v_gene: TRBV5-8
j_gene: TRBJ2-7
d_gene: TRBD2
CDR3nt: TGTGCCAGCAGCTTCCTGGCTAGCGGGAATTCCTACGAGCAGTACTTC
CDR3aa: CASSFLASGNSYEQYF

v_gene: TRBV7-6
j_gene: TRBJ2-3
d_gene: -
CDR3nt: TGTGCCAGCAGCTTAGTTGGTAGCGGCCAACAGTATTTT
CDR3aa: CASSLVGSGQQYF

v_gene: TRBV5-1
j_gene: TRBJ2-5
d_gene: TRBD2
CDR3nt: TGCGCCAGCAGCCGGGAGGGACTAGTGGGGGAGACCCAGTACTTC
CDR3aa: CASSREGLVGETQYF

v_gene: TRBV28
j_gene: TRBJ2-2
d_gene: TRBD1
CDR3nt: TGTGCCAGCAGTTTTAGGGACAGGGGAGCCGGGGAGCTGTTTTTT
CDR3aa: CASSFRDRGAGELFF

v_gene: TRBV5-5
j_gene: TRBJ2-7
d_gene: -
CDR3nt: TGTGCCAGCAGCTTAAGAGGGTACGAGCAGTACTTC
CDR3aa: CASSLRGYEQYF

v_gene: TRBV20-1
j_gene: TRBJ1-2
d_gene: -
CDR3nt: TGCAGTGCTAGAGCCGGACTTGGCTACACCTTC
CDR3aa: CSARAGLGYTF

v_gene: TRBV14
j_gene: TRBJ2-1
d_gene: TRBD2
CDR3nt: TGTGCCAGCAGCCAAGATCGGCTAGCGGGTTCCTACAATGAGCAGTTCTTC
CDR3aa: CASSQDRLAGSYNEQFF

v_gene: TRBV28
j_gene: TRBJ2-2
d_gene: -
CDR3nt: TGTGCCGGCCGGGGGAGGAACACCGGGGAGCTGTTTTTT
CDR3aa: CAGRGRNTGELFF

v_gene: TRBV7-8
j_gene: TRBJ2-3
d_gene: -
CDR3nt: TGTGCCAGCAGCCGCGGGACTTATAGCACAGATACGCAGTATTTT
CDR3aa: CASSRGTYSTDTQYF

v_gene: TRBV5-1
j_gene: TRBJ1-2
d_gene: TRBD1
CDR3nt: TGCGCCAGCAGCACAAGACAGGGATCTAACTATGGCTACACCTTC
CDR3aa: CASSTRQGSNYGYTF

v_gene: TRBV6-6
j_gene: TRBJ2-1
d_gene: TRBD2
CDR3nt: TGTGCCAGCAGAAGCGGGGACCTAGGTCACAATGAGCAGTTCTTC
CDR3aa: CASRSGDLGHNEQFF

v_gene: TRBV7-2
j_gene: TRBJ1-1
d_gene: -
CDR3nt: TGTGCCAGTAAGCTAGGCGGCGGACTGGGCTATGAAGCTTTCTTT
CDR3aa: CASKLGGGLGYEAFF